The sequence of this T cell receptor beta chain was determined in a study of cytomegalovirus exposure and HLA in healthy donors (TCRdb year 2017). Broadly, across the study: An earlier analysis of fewer than 750 of the donors reported 276 Gb of sequence data and around 100 million unique TCR beta sequences obtained from around 170 million T cells. All discovery cohort repertoires had been generated on a single sequencing platform. Because of strong linkage in the cohort, five DR-DQ haplotypes were treated as single units for association and clustering. Donor age, sex, ethnicity and CMV serostatus were compiled alongside the repertoire data. High-throughput TCR immunosequencing, statistical association of individual TCRs with disease status, and machine learning were combined to predict cytomegalovirus infection status. Among some 400 genotyped donors of the cohort, an average of approximately 240,000 unique TCR beta nucleotide sequences were sequenced per donor, about a sixth of them non-productive. To decide whether each TCR beta V gene segment behaved as functional or pseudogenic, an earlier analysis of some 540 of the donors relied on high-throughput TCR beta sequencing. Both class I and class II loci were covered by HLA typing, at four-digit resolution. In a later analysis, previously published TCR beta repertoires from 670 or so donors were re-analyzed and high-resolution HLA genotyping was added so that TCR occurrence patterns could be studied. Genome-wide SNP genotypes for about 65% of the 666 donors were used in a later genetic analysis, which treated that subset as a discovery cohort. The later analysis used no new phenotypic data to find candidate immune exposures, relying instead on TCR beta sequences and their occurrence across donors. Besides the first cohort of roughly 700 subjects, a separate validation cohort made up of 120 different subjects was used. The study aimed to test whether signatures of past pathogen exposure could be identified by cataloging public T cell receptors. Typing coverage varied by locus: roughly 629-630 donors for A, B, C, DRB1 and DQB1; around 560 for DQA1; about 570 for DPA1; roughly 450 for DPB1. Approximately 310 gigabases of sequencing data and around 80 million unique TCR sequences made up an early release that covered several hundred HLA-typed donors. Of the 300 to 500 genotyped donors, approximately 81% were placed in the genetic ancestry cluster associated with self-reported Caucasian donors. The study used immunosequencing to profile the T cell repertoires of several hundred subjects and linked those repertoires to cytomegalovirus serostatus.

In total, roughly 670 healthy bone marrow donors made up the cohort. Cohort members were all nominally healthy when sampled, although unrecorded immune exposures were likely present. Of the 670 or so cohort members, around 290 had positive CMV serostatus and about 330 had negative CMV serostatus, and CMV serostatus was not recorded for the donor. Every donor gave a peripheral blood sample, and the peripheral blood mononuclear cells from that sample were used for TCR beta sequencing. Genomic DNA was extracted from the blood cell samples with the Qiagen DNeasy Blood Extraction Kit. Paper-wide results and their limitations: In both the original and validation cohorts, the classifier was reported to diagnose cytomegalovirus status with high specificity and sensitivity. The sequencing pipeline was judged likely to have produced a cluster of highly shared sequence variants as a technical artifact. In this cohort, only TCR beta chains were sequenced, and detectable features were limited by the absence of alpha or paired-chain data. Linkage disequilibrium might explain the correlated functional status among segregating V segments, but an unknown experimental factor could not be ruled out. An earlier analysis of 450 to 750 of the donors showed that most TCR beta V segments appeared in productive rearrangements either about 87% or about 30% of the time, which broadly matched IMGT annotations. Compared with equally common non-associated chains, HLA-associated TCR beta chains in a later analysis were more clonally expanded and had lower generation probabilities. A later analysis associated 16,951 TCR beta sequences with specific HLA alleles at a false discovery rate of 0.05. According to a later genetic analysis, donors in an Asian-associated ancestry cluster had fewer N-insertions in productive TCRs than the roughly 670-donor mean. Presence/absence analyses assumed roughly uniform sequencing depth across donors, an assumption that may not hold. According to a later analysis, TCR association rates differed among HLA loci, with DRB1 alleles showing the most associated TCRs and HLA-C alleles showing the fewest. HLA typing was unavailable for some donors at each locus, so association tests used only the typed subset. The study listed 164 TCR beta chains as associated with cytomegalovirus. Three of the identified cytomegalovirus-associated TCR beta chains were confirmed in vitro to be specific for cytomegalovirus antigens. V-gene and J-gene trimming of TCR beta chains was associated with a missense DCLRE1C variant in a later genetic analysis, and the association was replicated in an independent cohort. The earlier analysis of 587 of the donors excluded about 16 rarely observed V segments, including chromosome 9 orphons, because counts were too low. Strong co-occurrence of HLA alleles, especially DR and DQ, made assigning TCR associations to individual alleles difficult. The authors suggested that the approach could potentially be generalized to other disease states and immunological phenotypes. CMV serostatus was the only immune exposure information available for the cohort. Because the 87-base-pair reads could not distinguish some IMGT-functional V segments, including TRBV6-2 and TRBV6-3, those segments were excluded. A further reported finding was that TCR beta sequences accurately predicted the HLA-A and HLA-B alleles for most subjects in the first cohort. A later analysis reported that several top co-occurrence clusters appeared linked to parvovirus B19, influenza, CMV and Epstein-Barr virus. A later analysis found that most CMV-associated TCR beta chains appeared HLA-restricted, with HLA associations seemingly driven largely by CMV exposure. Across donors, most TCR sequences were observed very rarely, whereas some public TCRs were present in many individuals.

In the germline V gene, CDR1 corresponds to SNHLY and CDR2 to FYNNEI. The CDR3 has 13 amino acids, counting the end cysteine and phenylalanine. The DNA shown is the 39-base CDR3, in frame from base 1. Relative to germline, V is missing 6 bases and J is missing 6 bases, with 1 base of the junction outside any gene match. The method was the immunoSEQ multiplex PCR assay. For the multiplex PCR, a mixture combining 60 forward primers for TCR Vbeta segments and 13 reverse primers for TCR Jbeta segments was used. A multiplex PCR assay on genomic DNA amplified the CDR3 region of rearranged TCR beta genes. The amplified TCR beta libraries were sequenced on the Illumina HiSeq System as 87-base-pair reads. The paper's processing steps were these. Across the roughly 700 repertoires, a later analysis counted 80 million or so unique TCR beta chains, approximately 12 million of which were shared by at least two donors. Raw reads were error-corrected and collapsed into unique sequences by a nearest-neighbor algorithm in which closely related sequences were merged to remove PCR and sequencing errors. To assign V, D and J gene segments, CDR3 sequences were aligned to IMGT reference sequences. For a sequence to be retained, at least a six-nucleotide match to both a V gene segment and a J gene segment was required. A rearrangement was called productive if the CDR3 had no stop codons and remained in frame with V and J, and every other rearrangement was called non-productive. Following IMGT convention, CDR3 was defined as the stretch from the second conserved V-encoded cysteine up to the conserved J-encoded phenylalanine. Sequences without an unambiguous match to a single V gene segment were excluded from the earlier analysis of about 600 of the donors. An earlier analysis of 550 to 650 of the donors classified V segments as functional when productive rearrangements were above 56.7% and as segregating when the standard deviation between donors was above 5%. To diagnose cytomegalovirus status from the catalog of TCR beta chain sequences, a statistical classification framework was built. A later analysis assigned V and J genes by comparing TCR nucleotide sequences with IMGT/GENE-DB human TR gene sequences. In a later analysis, CDR3 sequences and most-parsimonious VDJ recombination scenarios were assigned using the TCRdist pipeline. In a later analysis, each TCR beta chain was defined by its CDR3 amino acid sequence together with its V-gene family, and reads lacking a unique V-gene family were excluded. As a way to deal with suspected cross-contamination and a sequencing artifact, a later analysis dropped approximately 590 nucleotide sequences that were highly shared and had low generation probability. In a later analysis, a clonal expansion index for each public chain was calculated from normalized within-repertoire ranks of inferred template counts. Generation probabilities in a later analysis came from a VDJ recombination model fitted to out-of-frame rearrangements, and those results were checked against IGoR. A later analysis scored TCR-TCR, TCR-HLA and TCR-CMV co-occurrence with hypergeometric tests, applying a repertoire-size bias correction to TCR pairs. In a later analysis, false discovery rates were estimated by permuting HLA or CMV assignments 20 times. A later analysis grouped co-occurring TCRs with DBSCAN, adding TCRdist sequence similarity when clustering within HLA-allele-positive subsets. Repertoires with fewer than 30,000 or more than 120,000 public chains were left out of co-occurrence clustering, as were five repertoires with anomalous nucleotide sharing. In its TCRdb copy, this immuneACCESS table keeps in-frame sequences only and misses some clones. Where compared with another copy, unresolved V genes explain less than half of these, and the others have no known cause. From that table come the V and J calls and clone size; the DNA was used to work out D and trimming. Across this sample there are about 130,000 clones, with over 50% seen only once. Together, the top ten hold about 1.5% of the sample.

This clone was seen only a few times. The antigen it binds to is not known. The input lacks base qualities; no much larger clone sits a single base away. The sequencing input was PBMCs. This TCR was recovered from a human donor in good health. This chain is built from TRBV2 and TRBJ2-1, with 11 bases in between that match TRBD2. The bases are TGTGCCAGCAGAGGGACTAGCGGCAATGAGCAGTTCTTC. Its protein reads: CASRGTSGNEQFF.